This T cell receptor beta chain came from a study of blood T cell repertoires in COVID-19. The CDR3 loop spans 15 amino acids. Between the trimmed V and J ends, which lost 6 bases and 1 base, there was a span of 13 bases. CDR1 SGHRS and CDR2 YFSETQ come from the germline V gene. This clone is a singleton in its sample. Method: immunoSEQ multiplex PCR; TCRdb's copy keeps in-frame clones and lacks some. The table records 55,000 to 75,000 clones, around 87% of them present only once. This chain connects TRBV5-1 to TRBJ2-2; perhaps TRBD2 as D (5 bases). What was sequenced was peripheral blood. This receptor was identified in a human donor with active COVID-19. The donor label of this sample is uncertain. CDR3 protein: CASILDGVNTGELFF. DNA of the CDR3: TGCGCCAGCATATTGGACGGGGTGAACACCGGGGAGCTGTTTTTT.